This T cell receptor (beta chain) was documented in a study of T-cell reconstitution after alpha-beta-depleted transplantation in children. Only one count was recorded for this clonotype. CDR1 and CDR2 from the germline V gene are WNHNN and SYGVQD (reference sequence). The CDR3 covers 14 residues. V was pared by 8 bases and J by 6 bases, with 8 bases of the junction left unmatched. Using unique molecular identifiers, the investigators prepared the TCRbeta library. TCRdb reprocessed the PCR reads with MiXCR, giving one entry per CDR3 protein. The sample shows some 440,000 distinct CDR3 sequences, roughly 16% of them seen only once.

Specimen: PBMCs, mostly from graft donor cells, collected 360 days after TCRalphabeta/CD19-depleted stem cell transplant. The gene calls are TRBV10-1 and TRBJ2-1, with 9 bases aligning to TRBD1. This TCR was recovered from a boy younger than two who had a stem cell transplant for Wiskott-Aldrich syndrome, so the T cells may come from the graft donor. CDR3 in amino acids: CASLTGGEVNEQFF. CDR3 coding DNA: TGCGCCAGCCTGACAGGGGGTGAGGTCAATGAGCAGTTCTTC.